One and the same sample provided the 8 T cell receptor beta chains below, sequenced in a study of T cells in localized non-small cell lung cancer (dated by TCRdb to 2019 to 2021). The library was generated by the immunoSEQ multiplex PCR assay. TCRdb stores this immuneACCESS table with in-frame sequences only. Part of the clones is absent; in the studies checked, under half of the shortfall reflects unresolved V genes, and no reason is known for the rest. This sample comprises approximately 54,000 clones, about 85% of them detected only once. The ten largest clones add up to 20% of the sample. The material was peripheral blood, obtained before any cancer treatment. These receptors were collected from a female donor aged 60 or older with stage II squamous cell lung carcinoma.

CDR3 protein: CASSFRDPTRADTQYF. CDR3 bases: TGCGCCAGCAGTTTCCGGGACCCGACTAGGGCAGATACGCAGTATTTT. The chain has TRBV10-2 and TRBJ2-3, with D possibly matching TRBD2 (6 bases). The germline V gene has CDR1 WSHSY and CDR2 SAAADI. The CDR3 has 16 amino acids. The germline V and J ends were trimmed by 5 bases and 4 bases, with 19 bases remaining between them.

This CDR3 is CASSLAARNTEAFF. CDR3 DNA: TGTGCCAGCAGCTTAGCGGCCCGTAACACTGAAGCTTTCTTT. The chain recombines TRBV7-9 with TRBJ1-1; the D is unclear. V dropped 0 bases and J dropped 2 bases, with 7 bases sitting between them. The CDR3 covers 14 residues. The V gene's germline CDR1 is SEHNR and CDR2 FQNEAQ (reference sequence).

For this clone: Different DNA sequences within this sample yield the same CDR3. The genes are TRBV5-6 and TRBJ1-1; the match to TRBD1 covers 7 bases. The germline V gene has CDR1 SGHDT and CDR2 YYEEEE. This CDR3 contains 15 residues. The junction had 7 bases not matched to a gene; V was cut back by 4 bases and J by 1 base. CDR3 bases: TGTGCCAGCAGCCACAGGGGTCGCGGGAACACTGAAGCTTTCTTT. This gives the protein CASSHRGRGNTEAFF.

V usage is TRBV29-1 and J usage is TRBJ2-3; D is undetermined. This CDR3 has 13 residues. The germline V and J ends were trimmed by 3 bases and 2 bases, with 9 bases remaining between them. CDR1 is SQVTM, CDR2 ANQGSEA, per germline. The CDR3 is CSVDGDITDTQYF. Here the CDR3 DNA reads TGCAGCGTTGATGGGGATATCACAGATACGCAGTATTTT.

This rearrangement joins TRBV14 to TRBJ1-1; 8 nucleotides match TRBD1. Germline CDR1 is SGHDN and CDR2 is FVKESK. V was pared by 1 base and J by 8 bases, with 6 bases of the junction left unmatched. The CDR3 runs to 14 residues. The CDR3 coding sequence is TGTGCCAGCAGCCAAGGCCGACAGGGGATAGAAGCTTTCTTT. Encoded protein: CASSQGRQGIEAFF.

The CDR3: CASTAGTGGRPFSYEQYF. For the CDR3, the DNA is TGTGCCAGCACTGCCGGGACAGGGGGGAGACCCTTCTCCTACGAGCAGTACTTC. The chain combines TRBV2 with TRBJ2-7; 11 bases line up with TRBD1. This CDR3 region has 18 residues. CDR1 SNHLY and CDR2 FYNNEI come from the germline V gene. V dropped 7 bases and J dropped 0; count of bases not matched to a gene: 14.

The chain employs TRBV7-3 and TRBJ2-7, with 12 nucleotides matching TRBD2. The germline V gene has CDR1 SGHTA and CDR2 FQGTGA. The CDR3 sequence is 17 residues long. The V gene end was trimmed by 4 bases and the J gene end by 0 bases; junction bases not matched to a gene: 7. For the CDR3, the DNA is TGTGCCAGCAGCTCAAGGACTAGCGGGGAAACCTCCTACGAGCAGTACTTC. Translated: CASSSRTSGETSYEQYF.

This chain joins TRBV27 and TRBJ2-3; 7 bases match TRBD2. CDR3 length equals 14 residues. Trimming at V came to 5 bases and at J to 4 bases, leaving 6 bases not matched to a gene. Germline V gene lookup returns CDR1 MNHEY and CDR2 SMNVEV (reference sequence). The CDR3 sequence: CASSLLATSDTQYF. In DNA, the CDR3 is TGTGCCAGCAGTCTACTAGCGACCTCAGATACGCAGTATTTT.